The entry below gives a single TCR beta chain sequence along with its context. Libraries were prepared by immunoSEQ multiplex PCR; TCRdb keeps only in-frame clonotypes and omits some of them. The sample holds fewer than 350,000 clones, 85% to 90% seen once. This sample stems from a study of blood T cell repertoires in COVID-19. On the study more broadly: Specimens from acute and convalescent COVID-19 originated in the United States, Italy and Spain. From T cells, B-cell-depleted T cells, or PBMCs came the material, which was cDNA or gDNA.

During active infection, Seattle patients enrolled and were then monitored through disease. This clonotype originated in a young woman with COVID-19, enrolled during active disease. Sequencing input: peripheral blood.

The chain's CDR3 is CASSLRLGTRIGNEQFF. The CDR3, as DNA: TGTGCCAGCAGCTTAAGACTCGGGACTAGAATAGGCAATGAGCAGTTCTTC. The rearrangement uses TRBV7-2 and TRBJ2-1; 8 bases match TRBD2. This CDR3 is 17 amino acids long. Germline assignment: CDR1 SGHTA and CDR2 FQGNSA. V lost 2 bases, J lost 6 bases, and 12 bases stayed unmatched.